Listed here are 7 T cell receptor beta chains from one sample, sequenced in a study of OX40 agonist ivuxolimab in advanced cancers. Sequencing used immunoSEQ multiplex PCR; TCRdb keeps in-frame clones, though not all of them. The table includes about 120,000 clones, over 85% detected once. This material consisted of CD4+ or CD8+ T cells sorted from blood, taken in a trial of the OX40 agonist ivuxolimab. The receptors here all came from an adult with an advanced solid tumor such as melanoma, head and neck, liver or kidney cancer.

This clone was seen more than once but under ten times. The V call is TRBV12-5, the J call TRBJ1-1; TRBD1 aligns across 7 bases. Trimming cost V 4 bases and J 2 bases; bases outside gene matches: 4. The V gene's germline CDR1 is LGHNT and CDR2 FRNRAP. This CDR3 is built from 14 residues. CDR3 nucleotides: TGTGCTAGTGGTTACCAGGGGGTAAACACTGAAGCTTTCTTT. Protein sequence: CASGYQGVNTEAFF.

V and J are TRBV28 and TRBJ1-2; 7 nucleotides line up with TRBD1. Germline lookup yields CDR1 MDHEN and CDR2 SYDVKM. Losses at the gene ends were 4 bases for V and 6 bases for J; bases not matched to a gene: 8. The CDR3 extends over 14 amino acids. The CDR3 region has the DNA TGTGCCAGCAGTTACCTCGGCAGGGGGAATGGCTACACCTTC. It yields the protein CASSYLGRGNGYTF.

J is TRBJ2-3 and V is TRBV11-3, with TRBD1 identical over 8 bases. CDR1 and CDR2 from the germline V gene are SGHNT and YENEEA. V gave up 1 base and J gave up 9 bases; unmatched junction bases: 9. The CDR3 totals 15 residues. CDR3 amino acids: CASSLGRTGIDTQYF. The CDR3 nucleotides read TGTGCCAGCAGCTTAGGCAGGACAGGGATCGACACGCAGTATTTT.

This chain uses TRBV6-6 with TRBJ2-1, with 8 bases matching TRBD2. CDR1 is MNHNY, CDR2 SVGAGI, per germline (reference sequence). Trimming took 5 bases from V and 9 from J; bases not matched to a gene: 9. This CDR3 has 14 amino acids. CDR3 amino acids: CASSAKAGVREQFF. For the CDR3, the DNA is TGTGCCAGCAGTGCTAAAGCGGGAGTACGTGAGCAGTTCTTC.

This chain links TRBV6-9 with TRBJ1-3; D gene uncertain. Germline CDR1 is MNHGY and CDR2 is SVAAGI. The ends were cut back, 5 bases at V and 3 bases at J, with 11 bases in the middle. The CDR3 is 14 residues long. In DNA, the CDR3 is TGTGCCAGCAGTAACGTAGGAGGTGGAAACACCATATATTTT. It translates to CASSNVGGGNTIYF.

The rearrangement uses TRBV2 and TRBJ2-2; either TRBD1 or TRBD2 may fit D (5 bases each). The CDR3 loop spans 16 amino acids. The V gene's germline CDR1 is SNHLY and CDR2 FYNNEI. The V gene lost 8 bases and the J gene lost 2 bases, with 18 bases spanning the gap. Here the CDR3 DNA reads TGTGCCAGCTGCCCAAGGGGAGCAGGAAACACCGGGGAGCTGTTTTTT. Amino acid sequence: CASCPRGAGNTGELFF.

V gene TRBV5-1 combines with J gene TRBJ2-2, with 9 bases fitting TRBD1. This CDR3 spans 16 amino acids. Germline V CDR1 and CDR2: SGHRS, YFSETQ. V was pared by 0 bases and J by 4 bases, with 4 bases of the junction left unmatched. CDR3: CASSLATGGRTGELFF. DNA of the CDR3: TGCGCCAGCAGCTTGGCCACAGGGGGCCGCACCGGGGAGCTGTTTTTT.